The TCR beta chain described here comes from a study of blood T cell repertoires in COVID-19. CDR3 size: 14 residues. V was trimmed by 2 bases and J by 7 bases, leaving 14 bases between them. In germline, CDR1 is MNHEY, CDR2 SMNVEV (reference sequence). Cohort 3 donors were reported recovered after two negative PCRs, clearance, or symptom resolution. Sequencing used immunoSEQ multiplex PCR; TCRdb keeps in-frame clones, though not all of them. The sample carries 150,000 to 200,000 clones, 65% to 85% recorded once. The clonotype originates from a man aged 35 to 55 who had recovered from COVID-19. V and J are TRBV27 and TRBJ2-5, with D maybe TRBD1 (6 bases). Sequenced sample: PBMCs or T cells enriched from blood (not recorded which). CDR3 region: CASSLVQGPGTQYF. The CDR3 coding sequence is TGTGCCAGCAGTTTAGTGCAGGGGCCCGGGACCCAGTACTTC.